This T cell receptor (beta chain) was identified during a study of T cells expressing NK-cell markers. The wider study: Seven donors tested HCMV-seropositive and one tested seronegative among the eight sequenced.

Germline CDR1 MGHDK, CDR2 SYGVNS. The CDR3 is 12 amino acids. Template switching by 5'RACE with UMIs generated the TCR beta cDNA. TCRdb reprocessed the 5' RACE reads and stores each CDR3 protein as one record, lacking DNA. The sample is made up of a few hundred thousand distinct CDR3 sequences, and the top ten hold 1.4% of it. The sequence came from a woman aged 45-60 years in good health. This chain links TRBV25-1 with TRBJ1-2; TCRdb selects TRBD1, and the lack of DNA leaves this call unchecked. The sequencing input was blood T cells: a sorted CD56 or NKG2C T cell subset, CD4+ or CD8+ T cells, or bulk PBMC T cells (not recorded which). CDR3 residues: CASRQGNYGYTF.